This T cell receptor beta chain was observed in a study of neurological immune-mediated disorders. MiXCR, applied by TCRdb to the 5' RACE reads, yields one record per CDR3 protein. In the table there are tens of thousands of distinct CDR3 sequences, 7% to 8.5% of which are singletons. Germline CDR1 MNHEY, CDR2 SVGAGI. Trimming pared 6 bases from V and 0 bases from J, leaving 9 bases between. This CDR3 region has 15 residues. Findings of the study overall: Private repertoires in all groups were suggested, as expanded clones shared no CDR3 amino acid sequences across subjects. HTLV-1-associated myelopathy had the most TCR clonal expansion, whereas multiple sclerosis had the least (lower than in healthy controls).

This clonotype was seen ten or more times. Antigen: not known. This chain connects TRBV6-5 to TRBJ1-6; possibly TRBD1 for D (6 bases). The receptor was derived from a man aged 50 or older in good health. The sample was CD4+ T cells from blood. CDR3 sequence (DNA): TGTGCCAGCAGAACCAGGGGCTCCTATAATTCACCCCTCCACTTT. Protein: CASRTRGSYNSPLHF.